Following are 8 T cell receptor beta chains from one sample sequenced in a study of T cell repertoires in cytomegalovirus infection. No antigens are known for them. TCRdb re-called the reads with MiXCR, one entry per CDR3 protein. Of around 78,000 distinct CDR3 sequences in the sample, 20% to 30% were seen once. The sequencing here drew on CD8+ T cells from cultured PBMCs, taken from culture after CMV antigen stimulation. These receptors all come from a human donor in good health (CMV status not recorded). Some clones in this sample may be carry-over from other donors' samples.

This clonotype was recorded many times. V usage is TRBV6-1 and J usage is TRBJ1-6, with a possible D match to TRBD1 (5 bases). CDR3 size: 14 residues. Per the germline V gene, CDR1 is MNHNS and CDR2 is SASEGT. V gave up 3 bases and J gave up 3 bases, with 6 bases separating them. CDR3 nucleotide sequence: TGTGCCAGCAGTGACAGGGACTATAATTCACCCCTCCACTTT. As protein: CASSDRDYNSPLHF.

This clonotype showed up just a few times. The chain couples TRBV6-2 or TRBV6-3 to TRBJ2-1; D uncertain. CDR1 and CDR2 (germline): MNHEY, SVGEGT. The CDR3 has 13 amino acids. V lost 2 bases, J lost 8 bases, and 10 bases lay in between. CDR3 protein: CASSYPPPHEQFF. The CDR3 DNA sequence: TGTGCCAGCAGTTACCCTCCCCCCCATGAGCAGTTCTTC.

V usage is TRBV9 and J usage is TRBJ2-4; D uncertain. V was cut by 0 bases and J by 1 base, with 14 bases left in between. Germline V gene sequence: CDR1 SGDLS, CDR2 YYNGEE. The CDR3 runs 17 residues. The CDR3 DNA reads as TGTGCCAGCAGCGTAGTGGCGGAACCTGGGGCCAAAAACATTCAGTACTTC. It translates to CASSVVAEPGAKNIQYF. The entire variable domain, with the rest obtained from reference TRBV9 and TRBJ2-4, is as follows: DSGVTQTPKHLITATGQRVTLRCSPRSGDLSVYWYQQSLDQGLQFLIQYYNGEERAKGNILERFSAQQFPDLHSELNLSSLELGDSALYFCASSVVAEPGAKNIQYFGAGTRLSVL.

This clonotype was seen a few times. This chain joins TRBV7-6 and TRBJ2-3; the D gene is possibly TRBD2 (6 bases). There are 18 residues in the CDR3. Per germline, CDR1 SGHVS and CDR2 FNYEAQ. The V end was cut by 5 bases, the J end by 0 bases, with 21 bases between. The DNA of the CDR3 is TGTGCCAGCAGCCCGTCCGAGACTTGGGAGGCTAGCACAGATACGCAGTATTTT. Translating gives CASSPSETWEASTDTQYF.

This chain joins TRBV6-2 or TRBV6-3 and TRBJ1-5, with no clear D. This CDR3 contains 9 residues. Germline loops: CDR1 MNHEY, CDR2 SVGEGT. The V end lost 6 bases, the J end lost 7 bases, and 1 base lay between the germline ends. In nucleotides, the CDR3 is TGTGCCAGCAGCCAGCCCCAGCATTTT. It translates to CASSQPQHF.

As to this clonotype: A much larger clone lies one base from this, so it may be a read error. The chain combines TRBV7-2 with TRBJ2-4; D is possibly TRBD1 or TRBD2 (6 bases each). The germline gives CDR1 SGHTA, CDR2 FQGNSA. The CDR3 has 15 residues. CDR3 region: CASSQGWGAKNIHYF. The CDR3 bases are TGTGCCAGCAGCCAGGGGTGGGGGGCCAAAAACATTCATTACTTC.

This clonotype was seen more than once but under ten times. This sequence joins TRBV4-2 and TRBJ1-2; D might be TRBD1 (6 bases). CDR3 length: 16 residues. The V gene lost 0 bases and the J gene lost 2 bases, with 13 bases spanning the gap. CDR1 LGHNA and CDR2 YNFKEQ come from the germline V gene. Here the CDR3 reads CASSQDPNRVNYGYTF. The DNA of the CDR3 is TGTGCCAGCAGCCAAGATCCTAACAGGGTGAACTATGGCTACACCTTC.

This clonotype was seen many times. V gene TRBV27 combines with J gene TRBJ2-3, with a possible D match to TRBD2 (5 bases). Trimming stripped 4 bases from V and 0 bases from J, with 8 bases between. Per germline, CDR1 MNHEY and CDR2 SMNVEV (reference sequence). This CDR3 region has 14 residues. The CDR3 nucleotides read TGTGCCAGCAGTTCCTCGGGGAGCACAGATACGCAGTATTTT. Translation gives CASSSSGSTDTQYF.